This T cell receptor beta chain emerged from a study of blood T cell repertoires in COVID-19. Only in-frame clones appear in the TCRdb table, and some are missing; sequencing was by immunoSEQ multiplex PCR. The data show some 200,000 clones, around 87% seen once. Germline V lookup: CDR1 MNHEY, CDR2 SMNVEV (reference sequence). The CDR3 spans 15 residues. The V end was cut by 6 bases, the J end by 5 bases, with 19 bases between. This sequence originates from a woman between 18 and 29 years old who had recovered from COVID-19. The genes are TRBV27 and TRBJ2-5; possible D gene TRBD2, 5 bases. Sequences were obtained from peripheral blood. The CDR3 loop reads CASSRGSGSRETQYF. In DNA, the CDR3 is TGTGCCAGCAGCCGAGGCTCGGGGAGTAGGGAGACCCAGTACTTC.